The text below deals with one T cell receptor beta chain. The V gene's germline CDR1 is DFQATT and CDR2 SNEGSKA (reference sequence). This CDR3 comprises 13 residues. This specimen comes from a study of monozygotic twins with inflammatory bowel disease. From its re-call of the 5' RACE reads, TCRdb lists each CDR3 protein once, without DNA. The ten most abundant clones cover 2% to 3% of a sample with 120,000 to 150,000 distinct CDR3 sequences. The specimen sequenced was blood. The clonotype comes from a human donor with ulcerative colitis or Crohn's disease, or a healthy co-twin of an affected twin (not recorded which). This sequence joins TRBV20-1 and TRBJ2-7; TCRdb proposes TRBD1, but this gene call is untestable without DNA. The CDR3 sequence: CSASLDTTYQQYF.